Detailed here is one T cell receptor beta chain. This record comes from a study of OX40 agonist ivuxolimab in advanced cancers. Germline V gene sequence: CDR1 SGHDN, CDR2 FVKESK. There are 11 residues in the CDR3. V was cut by 3 bases and J by 6 bases, with 5 bases left in between. Sequencing was performed with immunoSEQ multiplex PCR; in TCRdb, only in-frame clones are kept and a portion is missing. The data contain approximately 49,000 clones, about 88% of them singletons. The specimen was CD4+ or CD8+ T cells sorted from blood, collected in a trial of the OX40 agonist ivuxolimab. This TCR came from an adult with an advanced solid tumor such as melanoma, head and neck, liver or kidney cancer. V and J are TRBV14 and TRBJ1-1, with no clear D. As DNA, the CDR3 is TGTGCCAGCAGCCACTGGGCTGAAGCTTTCTTT. Amino acid sequence: CASSHWAEAFF. The whole variable domain, filled in from reference TRBV14 and TRBJ1-1, reads EAGVTQFPSHSVIEKGQTVTLRCDPISGHDNLYWYRRVMGKEIKFLLHFVKESKQDESGMPNNRFLAERTGGTYSTLKVQPAELEDSGVYFCASSHWAEAFFGQGTRLTVV.